This T cell receptor beta chain was captured by sequencing in a study of monozygotic twins with inflammatory bowel disease. TCRdb reanalyzed the 5' RACE reads and collapses them to one entry per CDR3 protein, without DNA. The clone table shows approximately 400,000 distinct CDR3 sequences, with the ten largest holding around 2.3%. The CDR3 extends over 13 amino acids. Germline-derived CDR1 and CDR2 are MNHNS and SASEGT. The TCR sequence derives from a human donor with ulcerative colitis or Crohn's disease, or a healthy co-twin of an affected twin (not recorded which). The sequenced sample was blood. The chain carries TRBV6-1 and TRBJ1-1; TCRdb gives TRBD1 as the D gene, but with no DNA this cannot be confirmed. The CDR3 sequence: CASTRGVNTEAFF.